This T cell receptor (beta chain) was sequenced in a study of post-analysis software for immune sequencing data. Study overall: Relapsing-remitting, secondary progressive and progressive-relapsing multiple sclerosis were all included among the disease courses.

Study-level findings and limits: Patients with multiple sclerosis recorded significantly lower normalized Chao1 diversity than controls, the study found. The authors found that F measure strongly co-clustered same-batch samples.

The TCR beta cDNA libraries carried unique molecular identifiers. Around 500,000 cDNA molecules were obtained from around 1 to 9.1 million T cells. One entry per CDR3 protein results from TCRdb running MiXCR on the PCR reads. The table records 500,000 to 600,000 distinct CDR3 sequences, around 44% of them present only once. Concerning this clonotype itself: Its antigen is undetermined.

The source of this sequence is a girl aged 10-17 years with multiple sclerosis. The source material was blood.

As DNA, the CDR3 is TGTGCCAGCAGCCCACAGGGGATCCGTGTCTACTATGGCTACACCTTC. Its translation: CASSPQGIRVYYGYTF. The chain employs TRBV7-2 and TRBJ1-2; 7 bases match TRBD1. V lost 5 bases and J lost 3; bases outside the gene matches: 12. This CDR3 has 16 amino acids. The germline V gene has CDR1 SGHTA and CDR2 FQGNSA.